The 9 T cell receptor beta chains in this list originate from one sample, sequenced in a study of blood T cell repertoires in COVID-19. The method was immunoSEQ multiplex PCR; TCRdb's version includes in-frame clones alone and lacks a portion of them. The repertoire holds around 94,000 clones, with roughly nine tenths as singletons. What was sequenced was peripheral blood. These receptor sequences come from a woman aged 45-65 years with COVID-19, enrolled during active disease.

The V and J genes are TRBV2 and TRBJ1-5; TRBD1 is a possible D gene (5 bases). CDR3 length equals 15 residues. V was cut by 6 bases and J by 1 base, with 13 bases left in between. Germline V gene lookup returns CDR1 SNHLY and CDR2 FYNNEI. The CDR3 region is CASSAQVISNQPQHF. The CDR3 DNA is TGTGCCAGCAGCGCACAGGTAATCAGCAATCAGCCCCAGCATTTT.

V usage is TRBV4-2 and J usage is TRBJ1-2, with D perhaps TRBD1 (5 bases). The germline V and J ends were trimmed by 0 bases and 2 bases, with 7 bases remaining between them. Per the germline V gene, CDR1 is LGHNA and CDR2 is YNFKEQ. The CDR3 consists of 14 residues. As DNA, the CDR3 is TGTGCCAGCAGCCAAGATTCAGGGAACTATGGCTACACCTTC. Its protein product is CASSQDSGNYGYTF.

This clone was recorded a few times. The chain combines TRBV12-3 or TRBV12-4 with TRBJ1-1; unclear D gene. CDR3 size: 13 residues. V was pared by 3 bases and J by 3 bases, with 8 bases between. The CDR3 sequence is CASSFGEDTEAFF. In nucleotides, the CDR3 is TGTGCCAGCAGTTTTGGGGAGGACACTGAAGCTTTCTTT.

This chain joins TRBV30 and TRBJ1-4, with D unclear. Trimming took 0 bases from V and 1 from J, leaving 12 bases between them. The CDR3 is 16 residues long. Germline-derived CDR1 and CDR2 are GTSNPN and SVGIG (reference sequence). CDR3 amino acids: CAWSVGLQITNEKLFF. CDR3 sequence (DNA): TGTGCCTGGAGTGTCGGCTTACAGATAACTAATGAAAAACTGTTTTTT.

V is TRBV4-2 and J is TRBJ1-4, with 8 bases that match TRBD1. Germline lookup yields CDR1 LGHNA and CDR2 YNFKEQ. The CDR3 extends over 15 amino acids. The V gene end was trimmed by 4 bases and the J gene end by 5 bases; junction bases not matched to a gene: 6. CDR3 sequence: CASSLFRGRNEKLFF. The CDR3 DNA reads as TGTGCCAGCAGCCTGTTCAGGGGGCGGAATGAAAAACTGTTTTTT.

The chain uses TRBV7-2 and TRBJ2-1, with D possibly matching TRBD1 (6 bases). V was pared by 5 bases and J by 8 bases, with 10 bases between. Germline V CDR1 and CDR2: SGHTA, FQGNSA. The CDR3 has 12 amino acids. In nucleotides, the CDR3 is TGTGCCAGCAGCGACAGGTCTTATGAGCAGTTCTTC. Translation: CASSDRSYEQFF.

This clone was seen only once. The V and J genes are TRBV9 and TRBJ2-3, with D possibly being TRBD2 (6 bases). CDR1 is SGDLS and CDR2 is YYNGEE in the germline V gene. V was shortened by 0 bases and J by 0 bases, with 14 bases between the two germline ends. CDR3 length equals 17 residues. The CDR3 sequence: CASSVGRGPPSTDTQYF. In DNA form, the CDR3 reads TGTGCCAGCAGCGTAGGGCGGGGTCCCCCTAGCACAGATACGCAGTATTTT.

The CDR3 DNA follows: TGTGCCAGCAGCCGCGGCGGGACCGTGGGAAGCAATCAGCCCCAGCATTTT. It yields the protein CASSRGGTVGSNQPQHF. The chain links TRBV27 to TRBJ1-5, with TRBD1 as a possible D gene (5 bases). V was shortened by 6 bases and J by 1 base, with 19 bases between the two germline ends. CDR3 size: 17 residues. From germline, CDR1 is MNHEY and CDR2 SMNVEV (reference sequence).

This chain joins TRBV19 and TRBJ1-5; unclear D gene. Per the germline V gene, CDR1 is LNHDA and CDR2 is SQIVND (reference sequence). Trimming removed 4 bases from V and 5 bases from J, with 9 bases in between. CDR3 length: 13 residues. CDR3 sequence: CASSTKVDQPQHF. The DNA for the CDR3 is TGTGCCAGTAGTACGAAAGTAGATCAGCCCCAGCATTTT.